This is a list of T cell receptor beta chains from one sample in a study of monozygotic twins with inflammatory bowel disease. TCRdb reprocessed the 5' RACE reads and stores each CDR3 protein as one record, lacking DNA. The repertoire table contains around 450,000 distinct CDR3 sequences. Sequencing was performed on blood. The receptors stem from a human donor with ulcerative colitis or Crohn's disease, or a healthy co-twin of an affected twin (not recorded which). Each CDR3 is given with its conserved first and last residue. Fields, in order: V gene, J gene, CDR3 protein.

TRBV28,TRBJ1-1,CATGQGMNTEAFF
TRBV4-2,TRBJ2-7,CASSQVLTSGGEQYF
TRBV5-6,TRBJ2-7,CASSLVGGRNSYEQYF
TRBV5-4,TRBJ1-1,CASSLQDGIEAFF
TRBV7-9,TRBJ2-1,CASSPSGGPYNEQFF
TRBV24-1,TRBJ2-1,CATSDPSVFEQFF
TRBV20-1,TRBJ1-5,CSARGGQGGHQPQHF
TRBV29-1,TRBJ2-1,CSVELYNEQFF
TRBV2,TRBJ2-5,CASRKDGDQETQYF
TRBV6-1,TRBJ1-4,CASSVGQGGSEKLFF
TRBV5-1,TRBJ2-1,CASSLPTGTGSNEQFF
TRBV19,TRBJ2-1,CASNHGRGSTISYNEQFF
TRBV5-1,TRBJ2-1,CASSTLAGGDNEQFF
TRBV12-3/TRBV12-4,TRBJ2-5,CASSPSGEVKYF
TRBV7-7,TRBJ2-2,CASSPTGVNSNTGELFF
TRBV6-5,TRBJ2-1,CASSYLSRDPDGYNEQFF
TRBV20-1,TRBJ2-3,CSALIGTIQDTQYF
TRBV7-2,TRBJ2-3,CASSLQTRGTDTQYF
TRBV20-1,TRBJ1-1,CRARTWGNTEAFF
TRBV20-1,TRBJ2-7,CSARDAPVGYEQYF
TRBV12-3/TRBV12-4,TRBJ1-5,CASRTGSNQPQHF
TRBV7-9,TRBJ2-3,CASRNIQGKYF
TRBV24-1,TRBJ2-3,CATSDRSGGKDTQYF
TRBV29-1,TRBJ2-2,CSVDYGSTNTGELFF
TRBV2,TRBJ2-1,CASSEDRPSLRNEQFF
TRBV5-1,TRBJ2-7,CASSSGLAGAHEQYF
TRBV27,TRBJ2-7,CASSSRQFSYEQYF
TRBV7-3,TRBJ1-6,CASSLTTTGRNNSPLHF
TRBV18,TRBJ2-1,CASSPRGAGHNEQFF
TRBV24-1,TRBJ2-1,CATSDLGDRGSNEQFF
TRBV15,TRBJ2-5,CATSRDISDRETQYF
TRBV4-3,TRBJ1-5,CASSLYRGGSNQPQHF
TRBV6-2/TRBV6-3,TRBJ2-1,CASSYSASGVSYNEQFF
TRBV7-9,TRBJ1-1,CASSTLKGAEAFF
TRBV5-1,TRBJ2-3,CASSLNGYSTDTQYF
TRBV20-1,TRBJ2-1,CSANPYNEQFF
TRBV6-5,TRBJ2-2,CASSYSLLRTGELFF
TRBV11-1,TRBJ2-2,CASSSVLAVSPNTGELFF
TRBV6-5,TRBJ2-7,CASSNEGTGNSYEQYF
TRBV7-9,TRBJ1-6,CASSGSTGINSPLHF
TRBV7-2,TRBJ2-1,CASSLYKEQFF
TRBV24-1,TRBJ1-5,CATSDRGGSQPQHF
TRBV4-3,TRBJ1-1,CASSQERDIGTEAFF